The 8 T cell receptor beta chains presented below share a single source sample, sequenced in a study of blood T cell repertoires in COVID-19. The assay was immunoSEQ multiplex PCR, and TCRdb's table has in-frame clones only and misses some. The sample includes some 350,000 clones, less than 90% seen only once; the top ten take under 3%. What was sequenced was PBMCs or T cells enriched from blood (not recorded which). These receptor sequences come from a woman aged 25 to 45 who had recovered from COVID-19.

This chain uses TRBV30 with TRBJ1-1, with unresolved D. CDR1 is GTSNPN, CDR2 SVGIG, per germline (reference sequence). CDR3 length: 14 residues. The V gene lost 5 bases and the J gene lost 2 bases, with 15 bases spanning the gap. The CDR3 loop is CAWAPRRYNTEAFF. The DNA of the CDR3 is TGTGCCTGGGCCCCCCGGCGGTACAACACTGAAGCTTTCTTT.

The sample holds a few counts of this clone. V gene TRBV5-1 combines with J gene TRBJ1-1, with TRBD1 identical over 9 bases. The CDR3 covers 16 residues. The trim removed 4 bases at V and 1 base at J, leaving 8 bases unmatched. Per the germline V gene, CDR1 is SGHRS and CDR2 is YFSETQ. CDR3 in amino acids: CASSPQPGQGNTEAFF. The CDR3 DNA reads TGCGCCAGCAGCCCACAGCCGGGACAGGGGAACACTGAAGCTTTCTTT.

The chain has TRBV11-2 and TRBJ1-1; no clear D gene. V lost 5 bases to trimming and J lost 1 base, with 14 bases between them. Looked up from germline, CDR1 is SGHAT and CDR2 is FQNNGV. The CDR3 loop spans 15 amino acids. The CDR3 loop is CASSPSPQRNTEAFF. Here the CDR3 DNA reads TGTGCCAGCAGCCCAAGCCCACAGAGGAACACTGAAGCTTTCTTT.

This chain's CDR3 is CASIRGGGQETQYF. CDR3 sequence (DNA): TGTGCCAGCATACGGGGAGGCGGGCAAGAGACCCAGTACTTC. The chain joins TRBV6-5 to TRBJ2-5; tentatively, D is TRBD2 (6 bases). With 7 bases removed from V and 2 bases from J, the gap between germline ends came to 14 bases. CDR1 is MNHEY, CDR2 SVGAGI, per germline. The CDR3 is made up of 14 amino acids.

The rearrangement uses TRBV11-2 and TRBJ2-1; 7 bases map to TRBD1. The CDR3 contains 17 residues. Germline CDR1 reads SGHAT; CDR2 reads FQNNGV. With 5 bases clipped from V and 10 bases from J, the junction kept 20 bases outside the gene matches. CDR3 sequence reads: CASSRGAGRGSGKEQFF. In nucleotides, the CDR3 is TGTGCCAGCAGCCGCGGTGCGGGCAGGGGGTCTGGAAAGGAGCAGTTCTTC.

This chain uses TRBV28 with TRBJ1-6; 8 nucleotides line up with TRBD1. Trimming took 3 bases from V and 11 from J; bases not matched to a gene: 9. The CDR3 covers 15 residues. The germline gives CDR1 MDHEN, CDR2 SYDVKM. CDR3 nucleotides: TGTGCCAGCAGTTTCGGCAGGGGGCAGTGGCCACCCCTCCACTTT. Translating gives CASSFGRGQWPPLHF. Filled out from reference TRBV28 and TRBJ1-6, the complete variable domain reads DVKVTQSSRYLVKRTGEKVFLECVQDMDHENMFWYRQDPGLGLRLIYFSYDVKMKEKGDIPEGYSVSREKKERFSLILESASTNQTSMYLCASSFGRGQWPPLHFGNGTRLTVT.

J is TRBJ1-5 and V is TRBV19; perhaps TRBD1 as D (6 bases). Germline V gene lookup returns CDR1 LNHDA and CDR2 SQIVND (reference sequence). Between the trimmed V and J ends, which lost 3 bases and 7 bases, there was a span of 7 bases. The CDR3 totals 12 residues. The CDR3 region is CASSIGGQPQHF. CDR3 sequence (DNA): TGTGCCAGTAGTATTGGGGGCCAGCCCCAGCATTTT.

V usage is TRBV7-8 and J usage is TRBJ2-2; no firm D call. CDR1 and CDR2 from the germline V gene are SGHVS and FQNEAQ. Deletions cut 1 base from V and 7 bases from J, with 10 bases between. The CDR3 has 14 residues. CDR3 coding DNA: TGTGCCAGCAGCTTAGACCGCGGCGGCGGGGAGCTGTTTTTT. It translates to CASSLDRGGGELFF.